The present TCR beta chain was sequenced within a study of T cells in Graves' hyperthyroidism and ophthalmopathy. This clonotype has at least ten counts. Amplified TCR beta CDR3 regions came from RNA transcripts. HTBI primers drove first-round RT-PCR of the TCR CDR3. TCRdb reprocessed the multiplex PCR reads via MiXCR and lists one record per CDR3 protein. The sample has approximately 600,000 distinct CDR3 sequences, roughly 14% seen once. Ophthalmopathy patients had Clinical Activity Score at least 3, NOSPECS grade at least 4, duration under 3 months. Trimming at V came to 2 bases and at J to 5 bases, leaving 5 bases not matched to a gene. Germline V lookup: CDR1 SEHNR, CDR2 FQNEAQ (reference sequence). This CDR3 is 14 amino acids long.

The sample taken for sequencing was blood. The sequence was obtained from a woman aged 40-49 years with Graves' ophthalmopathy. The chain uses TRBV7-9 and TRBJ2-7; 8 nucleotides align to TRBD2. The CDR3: CASSLPAGVDEQYF. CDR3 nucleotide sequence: TGTGCCAGCAGCTTACCAGCGGGAGTTGACGAGCAGTACTTC.